This entry lists 28 T cell receptor beta chains sequenced from one sample in a study of CD8 T cells in Susac syndrome. Random hexamers served to reverse transcribe roughly 0.5 to 1 ug RNA. TCRdb re-derived calls from the immunoSEQ multiplex PCR reads in MiXCR, one entry per CDR3 protein. Of more than 100,000 distinct CDR3 sequences listed, about 95% are singletons. Sample: CD8+ T cells from PBMCs. All receptors come from a human donor with Susac syndrome.

The chain carries TRBV29-1 and TRBJ1-1, with TRBD1 identical over 9 bases. The CDR3 loop spans 13 amino acids. V dropped 8 bases and J dropped 5; count of bases not matched to a gene: 9. Germline CDR1 SQVTM, CDR2 ANQGSEA. The CDR3 nucleotides are TGCAGCTCCGGGACAGGGACTTTGACTGAAGCTTTCTTT. Residues: CSSGTGTLTEAFF.

The chain couples TRBV20-1 to TRBJ1-1; 12 bases agree with TRBD1. J gave up 3 bases and V 6 bases, and 5 bases lay outside the gene matches. CDR3 length: 14 amino acids. Germline CDR1 is DFQATT and CDR2 is SNEGSKA (reference sequence). For the CDR3, the DNA is TGCAGTGCACCCGGGACAGGGGGCTACACTGAAGCTTTCTTT. It translates to CSAPGTGGYTEAFF.

Of note for this clonotype: At one end, the junction sequence differs from germline, possibly due to a read error. The chain recombines TRBV6-5 with TRBJ2-5; D remains ambiguous. The CDR3 is 13 amino acids. Germline CDR1 and CDR2: MNHEY and SVGAGI. CDR3 in amino acids: CASSYENQGTQYF. CDR3 sequence (DNA): TGTGCCAGCAGTTACGAAAATCAAGGGACCCAGTACTTC.

The chain is built from TRBV7-8 and TRBJ2-3, with 9 nucleotides matching TRBD2. The CDR3 spans 17 residues. The V and J ends lost 2 bases and 5 bases, in that order; junction bases with no gene match: 11. Germline values: CDR1 SGHVS, CDR2 FQNEAQ. CDR3 residues: CASSLSLAGVMEDTQYF. CDR3 bases: TGTGCCAGCAGCTTATCCTTAGCGGGGGTAATGGAAGATACGCAGTATTTT.

The chain carries TRBV29-1 and TRBJ1-1; 11 bases match TRBD1. Per germline, CDR1 SQVTM and CDR2 ANQGSEA. Losses at the gene ends were 7 bases for V and 5 bases for J; bases not matched to a gene: 15. The CDR3 spans 16 residues. The CDR3 nucleotides are TGCAGCGCCGGGGGATCCACGGGGACAGGGGGTACTGAAGCTTTCTTT. This encodes CSAGGSTGTGGTEAFF.

This clonotype showed up just once. The V call is TRBV20-1, the J call TRBJ2-7, with unresolved D. The germline V and J ends were trimmed by 1 base and 0 bases, with 7 bases remaining between them. The CDR3 totals 13 residues. Looked up from germline, CDR1 is DFQATT and CDR2 is SNEGSKA (reference sequence). In DNA form, the CDR3 reads TGCAGTGCTAGAGGGCGGATCTCCTACGAGCAGTACTTC. Its translation: CSARGRISYEQYF.

The chain employs TRBV14 and TRBJ2-7; D gene uncertain. CDR1 SGHDN and CDR2 FVKESK come from the germline V gene. The CDR3 is 12 residues long. V was pared by 1 base and J by 6 bases, with 7 bases between. Written as DNA, the CDR3 is TGTGCCAGCAGCCAAGTCGGCGTCGAGCAGTACTTC. Amino acids: CASSQVGVEQYF.

The chain is built from TRBV5-4 and TRBJ2-7, with 10 bases aligning to TRBD2. CDR1 is SGHNT, CDR2 YYREEE, per germline (reference sequence). J lost 0 bases, V lost 5 bases, and 2 bases had no gene match. The CDR3 spans 14 residues. For the CDR3, the DNA is TGTGCCAGCAGATCTAGCGGGAGCTCCTACGAGCAGTACTTC. Protein product: CASRSSGSSYEQYF.

The chain recombines TRBV14 with TRBJ2-7; D is undetermined. The CDR3 totals 17 residues. Germline loops: CDR1 SGHDN, CDR2 FVKESK. Trimming took 2 bases from V and 0 from J, leaving 17 bases between them. This chain's CDR3 is CASSQPLGPSLSYEQYF. The CDR3 DNA reads as TGTGCCAGCAGCCAACCCTTGGGCCCTTCCCTCTCCTACGAGCAGTACTTC.

DNA for the CDR3: TGCAGTGCTTCCGGAGACAGCCAATACGAGCAGTACTTC. Its protein is CSASGDSQYEQYF. The chain carries TRBV20-1 and TRBJ2-7; tentatively, D is TRBD1 (5 bases). Germline V gene data show CDR1 as DFQATT and CDR2 as SNEGSKA (reference sequence). There are 13 residues in the CDR3. V was cut by 5 bases and J by 4 bases, with 15 bases left in between.

V is TRBV6-5 and J is TRBJ2-1; D not resolved. This CDR3 spans 14 amino acids. V was cut by 0 bases and J by 10 bases, with 13 bases left in between. Germline V lookup: CDR1 MNHEY, CDR2 SVGAGI. This CDR3 reads CASSYSVAADEQFF. The CDR3 coding sequence is TGTGCCAGCAGTTACTCTGTCGCTGCAGACGAGCAGTTCTTC.

The chain carries TRBV6-5 and TRBJ2-5; 7 nucleotides align to TRBD1. This CDR3 is built from 14 residues. Germline CDR1 MNHEY, CDR2 SVGAGI. Germline trimming cut 6 bases from V and 4 bases from J; bases unmatched to any gene: 8. CDR3 in amino acids: CASSPTGNRETQYF. CDR3 coding DNA: TGTGCCAGCAGCCCGACAGGGAATCGAGAGACCCAGTACTTC.

This clonotype was recorded a few times. The chain recombines TRBV12-3 or TRBV12-4 with TRBJ2-1; 9 nucleotides align to TRBD2. The CDR3 has 12 residues. Trimming took 3 bases from V and 10 from J; bases not matched to a gene: 1. CDR3 residues: CASSFGLAEQFF. In DNA, the CDR3 is TGTGCCAGCAGTTTTGGACTAGCGGAGCAGTTCTTC.

The table lists this clonotype with a few counts. The chain recombines TRBV6-5 with TRBJ2-2; no clear D gene. Germline CDR1 MNHEY, CDR2 SVGAGI. Between the trimmed V and J ends, which lost 2 bases and 5 bases, there was a span of 9 bases. This CDR3 is built from 14 residues. CDR3 sequence (DNA): TGTGCCAGCAGTTACGACTCCGGGACCGGGGAGCTGTTTTTT. It is translated as CASSYDSGTGELFF.

This chain joins TRBV9 and TRBJ2-1; 8 bases line up with TRBD2. Germline CDR1 is SGDLS and CDR2 is YYNGEE. CDR3 size: 16 residues. Trimming cost V 3 bases and J 4 bases; bases outside gene matches: 9. CDR3 sequence: CASSATRGGVYNEQFF. The CDR3 bases are TGTGCCAGCAGCGCCACTCGGGGGGGGGTTTACAATGAGCAGTTCTTC.

This chain links TRBV20-1 with TRBJ2-2; 9 bases line up with TRBD1. The trim removed 6 bases at V and 5 bases at J, leaving 4 bases unmatched. Germline CDR1 is DFQATT and CDR2 is SNEGSKA (reference sequence). CDR3 size: 13 residues. CDR3 in DNA: TGCAGTGCCATTGACAGGGGGACCGGGGAGCTGTTTTTT. It encodes CSAIDRGTGELFF.

The J gene is TRBJ2-3, the V gene TRBV29-1, with 10 bases aligning to TRBD2. V shed 7 bases and J 2 bases; nucleotides not matched to a gene: 3. The germline gives CDR1 SQVTM, CDR2 ANQGSEA. The CDR3 totals 13 residues. DNA for the CDR3: TGCAGCGGGACTAGCGGAAACACAGATACGCAGTATTTT. Its protein is CSGTSGNTDTQYF.

The V gene is TRBV20-1, the J gene TRBJ2-7; D call uncertain. The V and J ends lost 3 bases and 4 bases respectively, with 19 bases between them. Germline lookup yields CDR1 DFQATT and CDR2 SNEGSKA (reference sequence). The CDR3 extends over 15 amino acids. DNA of the CDR3: TGCAGTGCTAGGCCCTCCGAAGGTGTCCGGTACGAGCAGTACTTC. Translation: CSARPSEGVRYEQYF.

V is TRBV5-1 and J is TRBJ2-3; D not resolved. V lost 4 bases to trimming and J lost 0 bases, with 9 bases between them. CDR3 length equals 14 residues. Germline loops: CDR1 SGHRS, CDR2 YFSETQ. The CDR3 region has the DNA TGCGCCAGCAGCATGAGGCTGAGCACAGATACGCAGTATTTT. Protein: CASSMRLSTDTQYF.

This rearrangement joins TRBV30 to TRBJ1-2, with a tentative D call TRBD1 (6 bases). There are 12 residues in the CDR3. CDR1 GTSNPN and CDR2 SVGIG come from the germline V gene (reference sequence). V was cut by 1 base and J by 4 bases, with 7 bases left in between. CDR3 region: CAWSGGAYGYTF. CDR3 coding DNA: TGTGCCTGGAGTGGGGGGGCCTATGGCTACACCTTC. Looking up the rest from reference TRBV30 and TRBJ1-2 gives the full variable domain: SQTIHQWPATLVQPVGSPLSLECTVEGTSNPNLYWYRQAAGRGLQLLFYSVGIGQISSEVPQNLSASRPQDRQFILSSKKLLLSDSGFYLCAWSGGAYGYTFGSGTRLTVV.

This sequence joins TRBV20-1 and TRBJ1-1, with D perhaps matching TRBD1 (6 bases). Germline assignment: CDR1 DFQATT and CDR2 SNEGSKA (reference sequence). CDR3 length equals 14 residues. V lost 4 bases to trimming and J lost 4 bases, with 16 bases between them. The CDR3 reads CSANLREGGTEAFF. The DNA for the CDR3 is TGCAGTGCTAATCTGCGGGAAGGGGGCACTGAAGCTTTCTTT.

The chain couples TRBV29-1 to TRBJ1-2; the D gene is possibly TRBD1 (5 bases). The CDR3 loop spans 14 amino acids. Trimming took 0 bases from V and 4 from J, leaving 12 bases between them. CDR1 SQVTM and CDR2 ANQGSEA come from the germline V gene. This chain's CDR3 is CSVEEGVTVYGYTF. CDR3 bases: TGCAGCGTTGAAGAGGGGGTGACTGTCTATGGCTACACCTTC.

The chain carries TRBV3-1 and TRBJ1-1, with D uncertain. Germline assignment: CDR1 LGHDT and CDR2 YNNKEL (reference sequence). V was clipped by 4 bases and J by 4 bases, with 10 bases between them. The CDR3 has 13 residues. The CDR3 region has the DNA TGTGCCAGCAGCCGGGAAGGGCCCACTGAAGCTTTCTTT. Translation: CASSREGPTEAFF.

The chain uses TRBV25-1 and TRBJ2-7, with 11 bases identical to TRBD1. This CDR3 has 15 amino acids. The germline gives CDR1 MGHDK, CDR2 SYGVNS. Trimming cost V 3 bases and J 2 bases; bases outside gene matches: 3. The chain's CDR3 is CASSDRDRGAYEQYF. Here the CDR3 DNA reads TGTGCCAGCAGTGACCGGGACAGGGGGGCCTACGAGCAGTACTTC.

This clonotype was picked up a small number of times. The rearrangement joins TRBV27 to TRBJ1-1, with 9 bases aligning to TRBD1. Germline V gene data show CDR1 as MNHEY and CDR2 as SMNVEV (reference sequence). After removal of 2 bases from V and 2 bases from J, the junction contained 0 bases not matched to a gene. The CDR3 length is 14 residues. CDR3 sequence: CASSLTGGNTEAFF. CDR3 nucleotides: TGTGCCAGCAGTTTAACAGGGGGCAACACTGAAGCTTTCTTT.

V gene TRBV3-1 combines with J gene TRBJ1-1; TRBD1 might be the D (6 bases). Germline CDR1 LGHDT, CDR2 YNNKEL (reference sequence). The CDR3 has 14 amino acids. With 1 base removed from V and 7 bases from J, the gap between germline ends came to 13 bases. The DNA of the CDR3 is TGTGCCAGCAGCCAAGTAAGGGGGAGAGGTGAAGCTTTCTTT. Its protein product is CASSQVRGRGEAFF.

The rearrangement joins TRBV11-2 to TRBJ2-5; 8 bases agree with TRBD1. The CDR3 contains 16 residues. Germline V lookup: CDR1 SGHAT, CDR2 FQNNGV. The J segment lost 5 bases and the V segment lost 0 bases, leaving 8 bases of the junction unmatched. CDR3 coding DNA: TGTGCCAGCAGCTTAGATGTGGGGACAGGAGCCGAGACCCAGTACTTC. Its protein product is CASSLDVGTGAETQYF. Supplemented by reference TRBV11-2 and TRBJ2-5, the full variable domain reads EAGVAQSPRYKIIEKRQSVAFWCNPISGHATLYWYQQILGQGPKLLIQFQNNGVVDDSQLPKDRFSAERLKGVDSTLKIQPAKLEDSAVYLCASSLDVGTGAETQYFGPGTRLLVL.

V and J are TRBV12-3 or TRBV12-4 and TRBJ2-1; TRBD2 aligns across 9 bases. The V segment lost 7 bases and the J segment 9 bases; nucleotides outside the gene matches: 1. The CDR3 is 11 amino acids. In DNA, the CDR3 is TGTGCCAGCATTAGCGGGGGTGAGCAGTTCTTC. Translation: CASISGGEQFF.